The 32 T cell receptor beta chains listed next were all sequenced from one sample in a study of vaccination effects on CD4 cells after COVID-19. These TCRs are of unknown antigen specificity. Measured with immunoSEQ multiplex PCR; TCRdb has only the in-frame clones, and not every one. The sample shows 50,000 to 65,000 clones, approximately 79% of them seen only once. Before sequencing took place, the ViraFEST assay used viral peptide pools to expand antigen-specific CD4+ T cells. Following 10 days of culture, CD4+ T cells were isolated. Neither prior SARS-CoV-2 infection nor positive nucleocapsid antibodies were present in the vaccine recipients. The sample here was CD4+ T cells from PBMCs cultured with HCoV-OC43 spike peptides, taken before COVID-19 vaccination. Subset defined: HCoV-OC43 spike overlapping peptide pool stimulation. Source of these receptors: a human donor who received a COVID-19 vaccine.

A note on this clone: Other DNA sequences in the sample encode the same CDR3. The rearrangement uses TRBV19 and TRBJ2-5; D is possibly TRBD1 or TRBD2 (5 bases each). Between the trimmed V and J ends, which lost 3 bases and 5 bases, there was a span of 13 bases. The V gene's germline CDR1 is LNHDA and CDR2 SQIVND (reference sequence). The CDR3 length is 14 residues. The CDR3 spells CASSIPGGRETQYF. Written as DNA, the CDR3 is TGTGCCAGTAGTATCCCTGGGGGACGGGAGACCCAGTACTTC.

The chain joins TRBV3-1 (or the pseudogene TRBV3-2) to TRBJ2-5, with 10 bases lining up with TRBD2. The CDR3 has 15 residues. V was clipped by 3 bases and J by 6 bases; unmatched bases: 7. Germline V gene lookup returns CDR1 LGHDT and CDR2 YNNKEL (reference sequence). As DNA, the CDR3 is TGTGCCAGCAGCCACGCAGCGGGGGGGAAGAAGACCCAGTACTTC. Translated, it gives CASSHAAGGKKTQYF.

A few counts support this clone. CDR3: CASSRDKNQPQHF. The CDR3 region has the DNA TGTGCCAGCAGCCGGGACAAAAATCAGCCCCAGCATTTT. This rearrangement joins TRBV5-8 to TRBJ1-5, with a tentative D call TRBD1 (6 bases). This CDR3 spans 13 amino acids. The germline V and J ends were trimmed by 4 bases and 4 bases, with 9 bases remaining between them. Per germline, CDR1 SGHTS and CDR2 YDEGEE.

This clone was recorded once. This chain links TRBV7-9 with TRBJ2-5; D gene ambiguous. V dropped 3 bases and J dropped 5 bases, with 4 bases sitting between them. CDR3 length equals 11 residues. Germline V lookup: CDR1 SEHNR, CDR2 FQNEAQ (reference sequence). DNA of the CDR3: TGTGCCAGCAGCTTCCCCGAGACCCAGTACTTC. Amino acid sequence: CASSFPETQYF.

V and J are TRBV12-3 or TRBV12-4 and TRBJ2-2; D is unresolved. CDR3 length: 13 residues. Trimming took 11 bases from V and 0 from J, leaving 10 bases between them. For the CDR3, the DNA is TGTGCCCTTGGTCGGTCGAACACCGGGGAGCTGTTTTTT. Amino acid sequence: CALGRSNTGELFF.

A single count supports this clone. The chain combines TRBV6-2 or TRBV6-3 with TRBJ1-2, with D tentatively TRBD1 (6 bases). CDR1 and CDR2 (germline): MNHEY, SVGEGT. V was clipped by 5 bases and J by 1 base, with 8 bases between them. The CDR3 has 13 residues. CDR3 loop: CASSRGGNYGYTF. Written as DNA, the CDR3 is TGTGCCAGCAGTCGAGGGGGTAACTATGGCTACACCTTC.

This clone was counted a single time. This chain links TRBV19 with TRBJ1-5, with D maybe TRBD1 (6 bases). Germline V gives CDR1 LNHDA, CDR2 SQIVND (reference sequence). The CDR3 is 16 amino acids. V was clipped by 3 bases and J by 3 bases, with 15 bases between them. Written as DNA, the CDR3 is TGTGCCAGTAGTATCTCAACCGGACAGACCAATCAGCCCCAGCATTTT. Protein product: CASSISTGQTNQPQHF. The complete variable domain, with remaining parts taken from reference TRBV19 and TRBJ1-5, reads DGGITQSPKYLFRKEGQNVTLSCEQNLNHDAMYWYRQDPGQGLRLIYYSQIVNDFQKGDIAEGYSVSREKKESFPLTVTSAQKNPTAFYLCASSISTGQTNQPQHFGDGTRLSIL.

The CDR3 loop reads CAISGTGGSSAMDTQYF. The DNA of the CDR3 is TGTGCCATTTCCGGGACAGGGGGTTCTTCTGCGATGGATACGCAGTATTTT. This sequence joins TRBV10-3 and TRBJ2-3, with 11 positions matching TRBD1. V shed 9 bases and J 6 bases; nucleotides not matched to a gene: 17. The V gene's germline CDR1 is ENHRY and CDR2 SYGVKD. This CDR3 contains 17 residues.

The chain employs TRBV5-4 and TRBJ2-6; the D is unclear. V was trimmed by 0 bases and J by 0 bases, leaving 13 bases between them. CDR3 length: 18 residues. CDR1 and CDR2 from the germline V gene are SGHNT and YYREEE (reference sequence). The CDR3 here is CASSLALSADSGANVLTF. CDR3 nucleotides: TGTGCCAGCAGCTTGGCCTTGTCCGCCGACTCTGGGGCCAACGTCCTGACTTTC.

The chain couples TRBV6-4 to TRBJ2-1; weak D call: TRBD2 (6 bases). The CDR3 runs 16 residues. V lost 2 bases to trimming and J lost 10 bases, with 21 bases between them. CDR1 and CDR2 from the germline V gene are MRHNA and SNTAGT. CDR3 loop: CASSDRAGLSRGEQFF. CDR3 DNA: TGTGCCAGCAGTGACCGGGCGGGACTGTCCCGAGGAGAGCAGTTCTTC.

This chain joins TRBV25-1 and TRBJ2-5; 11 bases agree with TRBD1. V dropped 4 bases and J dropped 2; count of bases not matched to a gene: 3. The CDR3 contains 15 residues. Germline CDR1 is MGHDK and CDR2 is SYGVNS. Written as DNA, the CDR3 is TGTGCCAGCAGTGTCCGGGACAGGGGGCAAGAGACCCAGTACTTC. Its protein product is CASSVRDRGQETQYF.

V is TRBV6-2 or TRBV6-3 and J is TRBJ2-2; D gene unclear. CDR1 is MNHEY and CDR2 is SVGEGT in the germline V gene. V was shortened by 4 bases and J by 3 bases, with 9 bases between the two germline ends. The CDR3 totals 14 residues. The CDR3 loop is CASSSSGDTGELFF. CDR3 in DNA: TGTGCCAGCAGTTCATCTGGGGACACCGGGGAGCTGTTTTTT.

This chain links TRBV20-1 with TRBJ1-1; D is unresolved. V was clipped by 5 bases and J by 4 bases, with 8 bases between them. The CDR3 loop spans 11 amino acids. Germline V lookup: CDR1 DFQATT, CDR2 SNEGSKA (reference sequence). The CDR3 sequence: CSARGSTEAFF. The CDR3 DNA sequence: TGCAGTGCTCGCGGGTCCACTGAAGCTTTCTTT.

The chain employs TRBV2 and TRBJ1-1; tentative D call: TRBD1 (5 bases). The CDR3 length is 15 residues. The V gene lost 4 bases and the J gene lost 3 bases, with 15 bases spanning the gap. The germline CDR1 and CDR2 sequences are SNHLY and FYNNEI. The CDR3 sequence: CASSGTPQSYTEAFF. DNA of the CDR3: TGTGCCAGCAGTGGGACACCTCAATCTTACACTGAAGCTTTCTTT.

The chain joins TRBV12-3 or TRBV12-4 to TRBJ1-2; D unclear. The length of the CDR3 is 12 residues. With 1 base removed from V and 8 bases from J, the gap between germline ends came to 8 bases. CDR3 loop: CASSLGGRGYTF. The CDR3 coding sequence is TGTGCCAGCAGTTTAGGTGGACGGGGCTACACCTTC.

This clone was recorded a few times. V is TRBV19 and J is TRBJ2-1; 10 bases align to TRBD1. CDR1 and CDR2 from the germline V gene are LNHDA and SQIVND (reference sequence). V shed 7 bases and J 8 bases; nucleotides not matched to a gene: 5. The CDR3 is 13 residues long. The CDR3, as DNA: TGTGCCAGTATGGGACAGGGGTTCGATGAGCAGTTCTTC. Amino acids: CASMGQGFDEQFF.

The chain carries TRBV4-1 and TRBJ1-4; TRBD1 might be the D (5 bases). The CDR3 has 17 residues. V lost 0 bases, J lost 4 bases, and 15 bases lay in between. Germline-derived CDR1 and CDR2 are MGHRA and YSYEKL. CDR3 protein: CASSQDFSGPSNEKLFF. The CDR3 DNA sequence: TGCGCCAGCAGCCAAGATTTTTCGGGACCGAGTAATGAAAAACTGTTTTTT.

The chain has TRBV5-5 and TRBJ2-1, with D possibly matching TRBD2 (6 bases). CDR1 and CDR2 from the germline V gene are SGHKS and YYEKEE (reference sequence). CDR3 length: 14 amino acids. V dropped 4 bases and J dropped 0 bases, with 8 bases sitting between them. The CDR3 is CASSPGLSYNEQFF. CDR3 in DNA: TGTGCCAGCAGCCCGGGACTCTCCTACAATGAGCAGTTCTTC. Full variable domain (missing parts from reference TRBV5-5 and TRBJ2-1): DAGVTQSPTHLIKTRGQQVTLRCSPISGHKSVSWYQQVLGQGPQFIFQYYEKEERGRGNFPDRFSARQFPNYSSELNVNALLLGDSALYLCASSPGLSYNEQFFGPGTRLTVL.

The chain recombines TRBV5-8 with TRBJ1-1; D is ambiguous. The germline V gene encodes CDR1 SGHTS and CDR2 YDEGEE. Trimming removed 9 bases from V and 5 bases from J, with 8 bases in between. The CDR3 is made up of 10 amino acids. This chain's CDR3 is CATRGTEAFF. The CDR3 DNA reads TGTGCCACTCGGGGTACTGAAGCTTTCTTT.

The CDR3 is CASSPLQGLDTQYF. The CDR3 DNA follows: TGCGCCAGCAGCCCACTGCAGGGTCTAGATACGCAGTATTTT. The chain is built from TRBV4-1 and TRBJ2-3; tentative D call: TRBD1 (5 bases). Trimming removed 4 bases at V and 5 bases at J, with 13 bases between. CDR1 is MGHRA, CDR2 YSYEKL, per germline. The CDR3 contains 14 residues.

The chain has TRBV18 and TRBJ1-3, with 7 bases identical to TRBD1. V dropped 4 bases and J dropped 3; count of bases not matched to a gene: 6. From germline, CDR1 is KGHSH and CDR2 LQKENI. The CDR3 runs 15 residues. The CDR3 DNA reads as TGTGCCAGCTCACGAGAAGGGGGCGATGGAAACACCATATATTTT. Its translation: CASSREGGDGNTIYF.

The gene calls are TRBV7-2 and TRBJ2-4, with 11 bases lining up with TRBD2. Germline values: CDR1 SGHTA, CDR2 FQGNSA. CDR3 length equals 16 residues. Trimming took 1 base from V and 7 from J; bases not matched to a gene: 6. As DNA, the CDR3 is TGTGCCAGCAGCTTAGGGGCTAGCGGGGGGCAGAACATTCAGTACTTC. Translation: CASSLGASGGQNIQYF.

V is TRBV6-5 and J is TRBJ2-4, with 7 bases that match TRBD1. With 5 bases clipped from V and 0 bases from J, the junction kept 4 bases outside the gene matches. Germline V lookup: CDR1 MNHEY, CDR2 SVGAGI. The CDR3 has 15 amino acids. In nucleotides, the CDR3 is TGTGCCAGCAGTACCGGGACAGTAGCCAAAAACATTCAGTACTTC. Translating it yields CASSTGTVAKNIQYF.

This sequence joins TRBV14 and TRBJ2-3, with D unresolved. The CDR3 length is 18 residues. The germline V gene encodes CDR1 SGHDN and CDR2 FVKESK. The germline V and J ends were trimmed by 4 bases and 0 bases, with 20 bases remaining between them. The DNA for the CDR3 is TGTGCCAGCAGCCCCTCGCGGTTGACCCTCCTTAGCACAGATACGCAGTATTTT. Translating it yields CASSPSRLTLLSTDTQYF.

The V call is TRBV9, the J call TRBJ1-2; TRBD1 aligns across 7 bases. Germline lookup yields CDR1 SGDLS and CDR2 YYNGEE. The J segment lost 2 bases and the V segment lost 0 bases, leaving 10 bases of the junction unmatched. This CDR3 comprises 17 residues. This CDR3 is CASSVGPTGILNYGYTF. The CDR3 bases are TGTGCCAGCAGCGTAGGCCCGACAGGGATATTGAACTATGGCTACACCTTC.

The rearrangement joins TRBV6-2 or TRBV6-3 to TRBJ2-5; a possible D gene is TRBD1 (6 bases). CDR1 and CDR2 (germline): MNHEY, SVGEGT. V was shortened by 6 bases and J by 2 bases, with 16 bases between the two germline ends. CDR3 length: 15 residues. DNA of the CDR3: TGTGCCAGCAGCCGGCCAGGACAGCTACAAGAGACCCAGTACTTC. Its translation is CASSRPGQLQETQYF.

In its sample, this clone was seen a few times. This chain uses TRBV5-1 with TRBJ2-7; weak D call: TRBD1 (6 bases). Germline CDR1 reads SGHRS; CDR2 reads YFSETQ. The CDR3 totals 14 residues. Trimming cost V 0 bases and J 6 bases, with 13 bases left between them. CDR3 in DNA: TGCGCCAGCAGCTTGGGACAGGCGTACAGCGAGCAGTACGTC. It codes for CASSLGQAYSEQYV.

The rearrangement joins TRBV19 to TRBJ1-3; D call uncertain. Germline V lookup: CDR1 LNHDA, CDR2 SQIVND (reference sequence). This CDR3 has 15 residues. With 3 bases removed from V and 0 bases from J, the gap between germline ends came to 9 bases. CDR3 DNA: TGTGCCAGTAGTATTTCCGCGATCTCTGGAAACACCATATATTTT. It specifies CASSISAISGNTIYF.

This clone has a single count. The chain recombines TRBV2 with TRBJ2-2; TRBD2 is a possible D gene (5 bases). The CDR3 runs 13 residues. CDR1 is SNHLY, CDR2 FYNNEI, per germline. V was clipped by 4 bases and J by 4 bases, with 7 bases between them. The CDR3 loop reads CASSVAGTGELFF. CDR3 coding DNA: TGTGCCAGCAGTGTGGCGGGCACCGGGGAGCTGTTTTTT.

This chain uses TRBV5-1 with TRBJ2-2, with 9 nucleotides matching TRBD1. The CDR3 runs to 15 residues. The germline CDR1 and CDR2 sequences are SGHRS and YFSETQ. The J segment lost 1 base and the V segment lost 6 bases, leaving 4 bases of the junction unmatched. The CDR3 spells CASNLGQGNTGELFF. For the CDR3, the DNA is TGCGCCAGCAACCTGGGACAGGGGAACACCGGGGAGCTGTTTTTT.

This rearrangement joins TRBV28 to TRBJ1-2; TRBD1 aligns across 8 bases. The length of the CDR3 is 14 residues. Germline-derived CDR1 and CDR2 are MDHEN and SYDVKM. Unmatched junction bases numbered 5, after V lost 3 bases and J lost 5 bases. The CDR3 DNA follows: TGTGCCAGCAGTTTTTCGCGACAGGGGTATGGCTACACCTTC. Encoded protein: CASSFSRQGYGYTF.

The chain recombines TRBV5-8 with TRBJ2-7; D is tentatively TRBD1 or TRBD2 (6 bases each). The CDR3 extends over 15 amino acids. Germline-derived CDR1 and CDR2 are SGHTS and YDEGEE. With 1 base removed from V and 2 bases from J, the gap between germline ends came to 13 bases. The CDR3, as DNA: TGTGCCAGCAGCTTGCGCGGGACAAGGACCTACGAGCAGTACGTC. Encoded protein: CASSLRGTRTYEQYV.